This TCR beta chain was captured in a study of T cell responses to AZD1222 COVID-19 vaccine. Regarding the study as a whole: Most donors were white British, females outnumbered males, and clonal diversity was possibly underestimated. Close to half of spike-specific TCRs reportedly recognize unmutated variant regions. Across the whole spike, CD4 TCRs peaked at regions 160-218 and 743-854.

The table lists this clone with a count of one. As yet, its antigen is unknown. Sequencing was performed with immunoSEQ multiplex PCR; in TCRdb, only in-frame clones are kept and a portion is missing. The sample yields 100,000 to 120,000 clones, approximately 88% seen once. Source: peripheral blood, taken on day 0 of AZD1222 vaccination. This TCR derives from an adult in good health.

The chain's CDR3 is CASSYPGYNEQFF. CDR3 in DNA: TGTGCCAGCAGTTACCCGGGATACAATGAGCAGTTCTTC. This chain uses TRBV6-5 with TRBJ2-1; D may be TRBD2 (5 bases). CDR3 length: 13 residues. V was cut by 2 bases and J by 4 bases, with 6 bases left in between. Per the germline V gene, CDR1 is MNHEY and CDR2 is SVGAGI.